This T cell receptor beta chain stems from a study of blood T cell repertoires in COVID-19. The overall study: Sources were T cells, B-cell-depleted T cells, or PBMCs; the material itself was cDNA or gDNA.

Per the original data handling: Reference gene primer amplification gave nucleated cell count estimates. Clones were sequenced by immunoSEQ multiplex PCR, and TCRdb holds only the in-frame ones, with some missing. That table furnishes V, J and clone size, whereas the DNA furnished D and trimming. The sample records about 480,000 clones, about 89% being singletons. Enrollment of patients from Seattle took place during active infection, with longitudinal follow-up. Germline CDR1 is KGHSH and CDR2 is LQKENI. CDR3 size: 13 residues. The ends were cut back, 6 bases at V and 2 bases at J, with 8 bases in the middle.

The sequence was obtained from a woman aged 45-65 years with COVID-19, enrolled during active disease. Specimen: peripheral blood. V gene TRBV18 combines with J gene TRBJ1-5; D gene uncertain. This CDR3 is CASSVGGNQPQHF. The CDR3 nucleotides read TGTGCCAGCTCCGTGGGAGGCAATCAGCCCCAGCATTTT.